This T cell receptor (beta chain) was identified in a study of PD-1 blockade in classical Hodgkin lymphoma (dated by TCRdb to 2018 to 2020). Context from the whole study: Nivolumab dosing was 3 mg/kg intravenously every 2 weeks, continuing until either disease progression or unacceptable toxicity. The study used TCR beta sequencing and CyTOF to define a peripheral blood immune signature of response to PD-1 blockade in classical Hodgkin lymphoma.

The Qiagen DNeasy kit was used to extract genomic DNA both from unsorted PBMCs and from the negatively selected CD4+ and CD8+ fractions. Using primers that anneal to V and J segments, immunoSEQ multiplex PCR amplified the TCR beta CDR3 regions. Amplification bias was minimized using a synthetic immune receptor repertoire, and residual bias was removed computationally after sequencing. Per the authors' processing: Repertoire diversity was quantified as the Shannon entropy index using custom Python scripts. The unsorted, CD4+ and CD8+ repertoires were each analyzed separately, with the exception of combined analyses, where CD4+ and CD8+ sequences were merged in silico. A clone was considered expanded if an increase in frequency of at least 2-fold after treatment relative to C1D1 was found, and a pseudocount of 0.5 was applied to clones undetected at baseline. Singleton clones were defined as clones with 0 or 1 copy at C1D1, and non-singleton clones were defined as clones with 2 or more copies. By matching protein sequences in sorted samples from the same patient, clones expanded in unsorted samples were annotated as CD4+, CD8+ or unknown. Wilcoxon tests on paired samples were used to test changes in diversity from C1D1 to C4D1. TCRdb retrieved this table from immuneACCESS and kept in-frame rearrangements only. Not all clones are present; in checked studies, unresolved V genes account for under half, and no reason is known for the remainder. The V and J calls and clone size were taken over from that table, and D and trimming were inferred from the DNA. For this sample the table gives roughly 30,000 clones, of which 70% were detected only once. The ten biggest clones cover 20% to 30% of the sample.

Comments on this clone: Its antigen is unknown. No clone much larger than this one lies a single base away; base qualities are absent.

The CDR3 runs 13 amino acids, cysteine and phenylalanine included. The kept DNA is CDR3 alone, 39 bases in frame from the first base. V gives up 2 bases and J gives up 5 bases, and the segment between their germline ends measures 7 bases. As encoded in the germline V gene (reference sequence), CDR1 is SGHKS while CDR2 is YYEKEE. What this sample's time point label stands for: cycle 2 day 1 (C2D1) of nivolumab. Every trial patient had relapsed after autologous stem cell transplantation, and cohorts A, B and C differed in prior brentuximab vedotin exposure. The trial cohort included 45 to 65 patients with relapsed/refractory classical Hodgkin lymphoma, and each patient had a best overall response of complete response, partial response or progressive disease. Single-agent nivolumab was administered to trial patients in the multi-cohort phase II CheckMate 205 trial. An independent review committee assessed best overall response using the 2007 International Working Group response criteria. PBMCs from the trial were collected at three points: immediately before nivolumab initiation (C1D1), and during therapy at cycle 2 day 1 and cycle 4 day 1. Peripheral blood was collected in 8 mL Vacutainer Cell Preparation Tubes, from which PBMCs were isolated by centrifugation and then cryopreserved.

Results the study describes overall, beyond this receptor: A significant rise by C4D1 was seen in CD4+ but not CD8+ TCR diversity (p=0.0027 vs p=0.16), with the rise being most apparent in complete responders (p=0.02). The study was restricted to a single clinical trial cohort, and the causes of repertoire differences, possibly disease activity or prior therapy, were left undefined. Baseline TCR diversity was reported to be lower in newly diagnosed patients than in healthy donors, and even lower in relapsed/refractory patients. Baseline diversity similar to that of newly diagnosed patients was observed in trial patients achieving complete response, whereas significantly lower diversity was observed in partial responders and progressors. Patients starting nivolumab less than 1 year after ASCT had lower diversity and were excluded from later analyses to avoid confounding by immune reconstitution.

The chain couples TRBV5-5 to TRBJ2-2, with no D gene named confidently. Sample: peripheral blood mononuclear cells (PBMCs), taken before the second cycle of nivolumab. This TCR derives from a human donor with classical Hodgkin lymphoma. The CDR3 in this case is CASSLTETGELFF. The bases read TGTGCCAGCAGCTTAACAGAGACCGGGGAGCTGTTTTTT.